This T cell receptor (beta chain) was found in a study of shared clonotypes between healthy human individuals. Study as a whole: A donor's plate count was three for CD4 naive and three for CD4 memory; CD8 naive had two and CD8 memory one.

Genomic DNA of every subset was divided equally among multiple immunoSEQ plates. Data came from immunoSEQ multiplex PCR; TCRdb stores just in-frame clones and leaves some out. The profile shows about 120,000 clones, about 70% of them singletons. Germline V gives CDR1 MGHRA, CDR2 YSYEKL. Trimming took off 0 bases at V and 4 bases at J, with 10 bases between the two ends. CDR3 length: 16 amino acids. Donors, without exception, were Caucasian adults residing in Nashville, Tennessee. The rearrangement links TRBV4-1 to TRBJ1-6; no reliable D call. The source of this sequence is a woman in her 30s in good health. The sample taken for sequencing was memory CD8+ T cells sorted from blood. As to subset: CD45RO+ cells pooled with CCR7-negative TemRA cells. The CDR3 reads CASSQDTLRYNSPLHF. As DNA, the CDR3 is TGCGCCAGCAGCCAAGATACACTACGTTATAATTCACCCCTCCACTTT.